The 8 T cell receptor beta chains below all came from one sample that was sequenced in a study of control samples from healthy donors and cancer patients. The repertoire was sequenced with immunoSEQ multiplex PCR; TCRdb's copy has only in-frame clones and lacks some. Altogether about 140,000 clones are present, 90% to 95% being singletons, with the ten largest covering around 13%. Sequencing used blood. The receptor source for this set is a man between 35 and 55 years old in good health.

V is TRBV18 and J is TRBJ1-2, with D maybe TRBD1 (5 bases). Trimming took 2 bases from V and 2 from J, leaving 6 bases between them. The CDR3 is made up of 13 amino acids. Germline CDR1 reads KGHSH; CDR2 reads LQKENI. CDR3 sequence: CASSPGDNYGYTF. Here the CDR3 DNA reads TGTGCCAGCTCACCAGGGGACAACTATGGCTACACCTTC.

This clone has only a few counts. This chain links TRBV4-2 with TRBJ1-2; 11 bases are a match to TRBD1. Germline V gene lookup returns CDR1 LGHNA and CDR2 YNFKEQ. This CDR3 is 15 amino acids long. After removal of 0 bases from V and 8 bases from J, the junction contained 5 bases not matched to a gene. The CDR3 is CASSQDGQGANGYTF. CDR3 bases: TGTGCCAGCAGCCAAGATGGACAGGGGGCGAACGGCTACACCTTC.

The CDR3 bases are TGTGCCAGCAGTGTAGACTACGAGCAGTACTTC. It codes for CASSVDYEQYF. The V call is TRBV2, the J call TRBJ2-7, with D unclear. Germline V CDR1 and CDR2: SNHLY, FYNNEI. This CDR3 comprises 11 residues. The ends were cut back, 4 bases at V and 3 bases at J, with 4 bases in the middle.

The chain employs TRBV19 and TRBJ1-1; 7 bases match TRBD1. CDR1 and CDR2 from the germline V gene are LNHDA and SQIVND (reference sequence). V lost 6 bases and J lost 1; bases outside the gene matches: 5. The CDR3 spans 14 residues. The CDR3 coding sequence is TGTGCCAGTAGACCTGGACAGGAGAACACTGAAGCTTTCTTT. Its protein is CASRPGQENTEAFF.

The chain has TRBV7-3 and TRBJ1-1, with 8 bases matching TRBD1. Germline values: CDR1 SGHTA, CDR2 FQGTGA. V lost 1 base, J lost 7 bases, and 5 bases stayed unmatched. The CDR3 loop spans 14 amino acids. The CDR3 reads CASSLNPGGLEAFF. The CDR3, as DNA: TGTGCCAGCAGCTTAAATCCAGGGGGCCTTGAAGCTTTCTTT.

V and J are TRBV4-1 and TRBJ2-7; D might be TRBD1 or TRBD2, each matching 5 bases. The CDR3 loop spans 14 amino acids. Germline CDR1 reads MGHRA; CDR2 reads YSYEKL. V lost 3 bases and J 0 bases, leaving 9 bases between the germline ends. CDR3 in DNA: TGCGCCAGCAGCCAGGGGGAAACCTCCTACGAGCAGTACTTC. This translates into CASSQGETSYEQYF.

The genes are TRBV7-9 and TRBJ2-7, with D possibly matching TRBD2 (5 bases). V lost 8 bases to trimming and J lost 3 bases, with 20 bases between them. This CDR3 is built from 15 residues. The germline V gene has CDR1 SEHNR and CDR2 FQNEAQ (reference sequence). In DNA, the CDR3 is TGTGCCAGCTCTTCGTTTGGCGGGTCGGTCTACGAGCAGTACTTC. Its protein is CASSSFGGSVYEQYF.

This chain uses TRBV2 with TRBJ2-3; possibly TRBD1 for D (5 bases). The CDR3 runs 15 residues. Trimming removed 6 bases from V and 1 base from J, with 14 bases in between. Germline CDR1 is SNHLY and CDR2 is FYNNEI. Written as DNA, the CDR3 is TGTGCCAGCAGGCTGGGGCAGGCGGGCACAGATACGCAGTATTTT. Protein sequence: CASRLGQAGTDTQYF.